Detailed here is one T cell receptor (beta chain). Its antigen is unknown. This specimen comes from a study of long-term antiretroviral therapy in people with HIV. Study information: The 2015 immediate-ART recommendation was preceded by the earliest samples by about a decade. Study-wide points: Pre-ART expanded TRB clones stayed dominant throughout, though often decreasing after ART. HIV repertoires showed narrower CDR3 length ranges than controls.

This CDR3 is 17 amino acids long. Looked up from germline, CDR1 is SEHNR and CDR2 is FQNEAQ (reference sequence). J lost 5 bases, V lost 5 bases, and 12 bases had no gene match. Survey-level immunoSEQ v3.0 assays were run. The protocol was immunoSEQ multiplex PCR, while the TCRdb copy is restricted to in-frame clones and leaves out a portion. The table records over 25,000 clones, 93% of them present only once. Material: unsorted PBMCs, obtained 6.2 years after starting antiretroviral therapy. V gene TRBV7-9 combines with J gene TRBJ2-1, with 10 positions matching TRBD2. The receptor was derived from a man aged 35 to 55 with HIV. The CDR3 loop reads CASSHNWASGGNNEQFF. DNA for the CDR3: TGTGCCAGCAGCCATAACTGGGCTAGCGGGGGAAACAATGAGCAGTTCTTC. Full variable domain (missing parts from reference TRBV7-9 and TRBJ2-1): DTGVSQNPRHKITKRGQNVTFRCDPISEHNRLYWYRQTLGQGPEFLTYFQNEAQLEKSRLLSDRFSAERPKGSFSTLEIQRTEQGDSAMYLCASSHNWASGGNNEQFFGPGTRLTVL.